The rows below give T cell receptor beta chains drawn from one sample of a study of cytomegalovirus exposure and HLA in healthy donors. Using immunoSEQ multiplex PCR, the repertoire was profiled, and TCRdb retains in-frame clones only, with some absent. This sample has about 65,000 clones, with about 92% found just once. Sequenced sample: PBMCs. These receptors were obtained from a woman under 30 in good health and CMV-seronegative. CDR3s include the opening cysteine and the closing phenylalanine or tryptophan. Fields, in order: CDR3 length, V gene, D gene, J gene, CDR3 DNA, CDR3 protein. D genes are given only for firm matches.

>14|TRBV27|TRBD1|TRBJ2-5
TGTGCCAGCAGTAATACAGGGGGAGTGGAGACCCAGTACTTC
CASSNTGGVETQYF
>14|TRBV6-5|-|TRBJ2-7
TGTGCCAGCAGTTTTGGTTCAGGGGCTGACGAGCAGTACTTC
CASSFGSGADEQYF
>16|TRBV11-3|TRBD2|TRBJ2-1
TGTGCCAGCAGCTCGCCGGGACTAGCGGCTTACAATGAGCAGTTCTTC
CASSSPGLAAYNEQFF
>13|TRBV28|TRBD1|TRBJ1-5
TGTGCCAGCACTCAGGGGGACCTACAGCCCCAGCATTTT
CASTQGDLQPQHF
>15|TRBV6-1|-|TRBJ2-7
TGTGCCAGCAGTGAAGTGGAGGTTCCCTCCTACGAGCAGTACTTC
CASSEVEVPSYEQYF
>16|TRBV15|-|TRBJ1-4
TGTGCCACCAGCAGAGATTTGGGGGCCGCTAATGAAAAACTGTTTTTT
CATSRDLGAANEKLFF
>15|TRBV7-9|TRBD2|TRBJ2-5
TGTGCCAGCAGCACCGGGACTAGCGGGGTAGAGACCCAGTACTTC
CASSTGTSGVETQYF
>13|TRBV7-2|-|TRBJ2-7
TGTGCCAGCAGCTTAACAGACTCCTACGAGCAGTACTTC
CASSLTDSYEQYF
>16|TRBV11-2|-|TRBJ2-3
TGTGCCAGCAGCCATCAGCGCCACCGAATCACAGATACGCAGTATTTT
CASSHQRHRITDTQYF
>13|TRBV29-1|TRBD2|TRBJ2-1
TGCAGCGTACCAGGGACTAGCTACAATGAGCAGTTCTTC
CSVPGTSYNEQFF